The rows below give T cell receptor beta chains drawn from one sample of a study of T cells after yellow fever vaccination. TCRdb fed the 5' RACE reads into MiXCR, producing one record per CDR3 protein. The sample records under 300,000 distinct CDR3 sequences, roughly 13% being singletons. This specimen consisted of CD4+ T cells sorted from PBMCs, obtained 45 days after the yellow fever booster vaccination. The receptors were sampled from a man aged 25-40 years who received the YFV17D yellow fever vaccine. CDR3s include the opening cysteine and the closing phenylalanine or tryptophan. Each record gives: CDR3 protein, CDR3 DNA, clone size, V gene, J gene, D gene. D genes are given only for firm matches. Clone size is stated in some rows and not others, as once, few, many or a class when expanded.

cdr3_aa: CSAAGTGNSYEQYF
cdr3_nt: TGCAGTGCTGCCGGGACAGGTAACTCCTACGAGCAGTACTTC
clone_size: few
v_call: TRBV20-1
j_call: TRBJ2-7
d_call: TRBD1

cdr3_aa: CASSRLALTGELFF
cdr3_nt: TGTGCCAGCAGCCGACTAGCCCTCACCGGGGAGCTGTTTTTT
clone_size: NA
v_call: TRBV7-2
j_call: TRBJ2-2
d_call: TRBD2

cdr3_aa: CASRPPTTTTGELFF
cdr3_nt: TGTGCCAGCAGACCTCCGACCACGACGACCGGGGAGCTGTTTTTT
clone_size: few
v_call: TRBV6-1
j_call: TRBJ2-2
d_call: NA

cdr3_aa: CASSLSVGPGEKLFF
cdr3_nt: TGTGCCAGCAGCCTGAGCGTTGGACCGGGGGAAAAACTGTTTTTT
clone_size: NA
v_call: TRBV7-2
j_call: TRBJ1-4
d_call: NA

cdr3_aa: CSASRTGDYGYTF
cdr3_nt: TGCAGTGCTAGCAGGACAGGGGACTATGGCTACACCTTC
clone_size: few
v_call: TRBV20-1
j_call: TRBJ1-2
d_call: TRBD1

cdr3_aa: CASSLGEQSYGYTF
cdr3_nt: TGCGCCAGCAGCTTGGGGGAACAGTCCTATGGCTACACCTTC
clone_size: NA
v_call: TRBV5-1
j_call: TRBJ1-2
d_call: NA

cdr3_aa: CASSYSTGGRTNEQFF
cdr3_nt: TGTGCCAGCAGTTACTCAACAGGGGGCAGAACGAATGAGCAGTTCTTC
clone_size: NA
v_call: TRBV6-5
j_call: TRBJ2-1
d_call: TRBD1

cdr3_aa: CASSLGDRTTNEKLFF
cdr3_nt: TGTGCCAGCAGCTTAGGGGACAGAACAACTAATGAAAAACTGTTTTTT
clone_size: NA
v_call: TRBV7-2
j_call: TRBJ1-4
d_call: TRBD1

cdr3_aa: CASSLLPAGGRYEQYF
cdr3_nt: TGTGCCAGCAGCTTACTGCCAGCGGGAGGGAGATACGAGCAGTACTTC
clone_size: NA
v_call: TRBV7-2
j_call: TRBJ2-7
d_call: TRBD2

cdr3_aa: CASRTSGPRETQYF
cdr3_nt: TGCGCCAGCAGAACGTCGGGACCCCGAGAGACCCAGTACTTC
clone_size: NA
v_call: TRBV5-1
j_call: TRBJ2-5
d_call: NA

cdr3_aa: CSAGTGLNTGELFF
cdr3_nt: TGCAGTGCGGGGACAGGGCTGAACACCGGGGAGCTGTTTTTT
clone_size: few
v_call: TRBV20-1
j_call: TRBJ2-2
d_call: TRBD1